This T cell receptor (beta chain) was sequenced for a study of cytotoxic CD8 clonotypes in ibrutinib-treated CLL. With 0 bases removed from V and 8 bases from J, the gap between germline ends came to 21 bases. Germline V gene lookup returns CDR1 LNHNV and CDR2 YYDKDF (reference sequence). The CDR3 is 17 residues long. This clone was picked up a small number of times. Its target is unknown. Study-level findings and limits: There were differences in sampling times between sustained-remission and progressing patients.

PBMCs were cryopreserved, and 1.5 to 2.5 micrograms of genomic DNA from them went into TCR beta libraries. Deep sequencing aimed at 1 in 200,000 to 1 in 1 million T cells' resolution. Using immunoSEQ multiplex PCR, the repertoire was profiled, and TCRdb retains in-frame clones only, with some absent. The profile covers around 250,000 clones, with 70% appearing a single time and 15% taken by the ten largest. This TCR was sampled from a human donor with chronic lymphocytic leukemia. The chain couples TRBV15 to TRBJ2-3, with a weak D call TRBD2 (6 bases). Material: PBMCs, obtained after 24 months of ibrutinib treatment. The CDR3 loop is CATSRDRDSGRRGTQYF. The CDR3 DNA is TGTGCCACCAGCAGAGATCGTGATAGCGGCAGGCGGGGTACGCAGTATTTT.